This TCR beta chain was retrieved from a study of T cell responses to AZD1222 COVID-19 vaccine. Study-wide findings and caveats: CD4 TCRs associated with vaccination spanned spike, dominating at 160-218 and 743-854. The study identified only a handful of AZD1222 recipients as seropositive at baseline. The study reported that nearly half of spike-specific TCRs target unmutated variant regions.

Some clones are missing from TCRdb's copy, which holds only in-frame ones; the method was immunoSEQ multiplex PCR. Counted here are tens of thousands of clones, approximately 90% occurring once; the ten biggest clones make up 12% to 15%. The CDR3 consists of 13 residues. From germline, CDR1 is MNHEY and CDR2 SVGAGI. The ends lost 5 bases at V and 4 bases at J; junction bases unmatched: 4. To note about this clone: Antigen specificity is unknown.

Pooling was applied to second doses at about 4 or about 12 weeks. The chain combines TRBV6-5 with TRBJ2-5; TRBD2 aligns across 7 bases. Sequencing used peripheral blood, obtained 28 days after the second AZD1222 dose. This receptor was obtained from an adult who received the AZD1222 COVID-19 vaccine. The CDR3 region has the DNA TGTGCCAGCAGTAAGGGAGGGTCAGAGACCCAGTACTTC. Amino acid sequence: CASSKGGSETQYF.